Shown below are 4 T cell receptor beta chains from a single sample sequenced in a study of human T cells and chemical hapten exposure. This sample's time point: patch test 1, 2 weeks after DPC sensitization. As to treatment: therapeutic diphenylcyclopropenone sensitization with weekly scalp DPC. Unfractionated whole blood was the source from which total RNA was extracted. TCRdb reprocessed the RACE reads with MiXCR, giving one entry per CDR3 protein. The sample consists of roughly 52,000 distinct CDR3 sequences, approximately 10% of them appearing once. This sample comprised whole blood, obtained in connection with sensitization to the hapten diphenylcyclopropenone (DPC). The origin of the receptors is a woman between 40 and 55 years old with alopecia areata. Some clones in this sample may be carry-over from other donors' samples.

Many counts were recorded for this clonotype. V gene TRBV3-1 combines with J gene TRBJ1-4; TRBD1 aligns across 7 bases. The CDR3 consists of 15 residues. Germline V gives CDR1 LGHDT, CDR2 YNNKEL (reference sequence). V lost 2 bases, J lost 8 bases, and 8 bases stayed unmatched. This chain's CDR3 is CASSQIQGSQEKLFF. CDR3 bases: TGTGCCAGCAGCCAAATACAGGGGAGTCAGGAAAAACTGTTTTTT. The variable domain in full, with the rest retrieved from reference TRBV3-1 and TRBJ1-4, is DTAVSQTPKYLVTQMGNDKSIKCEQNLGHDTMYWYKQDSKKFLKIMFSYNNKELIINETVPNRFSPKSPDKAHLNLHINSLELGDSAVYFCASSQIQGSQEKLFFGSGTQLSVL.

V gene TRBV11-3 combines with J gene TRBJ1-1; no clear D. The CDR3 runs 15 residues. Germline V gene sequence: CDR1 SGHNT, CDR2 YENEEA. V was shortened by 2 bases and J by 4 bases, with 14 bases between the two germline ends. CDR3 residues: CASSLTGLSGTEAFF. CDR3 in DNA: TGTGCCAGCAGCTTAACGGGGTTGAGTGGCACTGAAGCTTTCTTT.

This clonotype showed up just a few times. The chain joins TRBV18 to TRBJ1-2, with D hard to call. The length of the CDR3 is 13 residues. In germline, CDR1 is KGHSH, CDR2 LQKENI. The germline V and J ends were trimmed by 0 bases and 7 bases, with 9 bases remaining between them. CDR3 in amino acids: CASSPPGGTGYTF. CDR3 in DNA: TGTGCCAGCTCACCACCAGGAGGAACTGGCTACACCTTC.

V and J are TRBV29-1 and TRBJ2-7, with 7 bases identical to TRBD2. The CDR3 contains 14 residues. V dropped 1 base and J dropped 2; count of bases not matched to a gene: 5. Germline values: CDR1 SQVTM, CDR2 ANQGSEA. The CDR3 spells CSVEGVGRPYEQYF. CDR3 DNA sequence: TGCAGCGTTGAAGGGGTCGGGAGGCCCTACGAGCAGTACTTC.